This paragraph covers one TCR beta chain sequence. These data originate in a study of blood T cell repertoires in COVID-19. Overall study: In each case, the material was cDNA or gDNA derived from T cells, B-cell-depleted T cells, or PBMCs.

V lost 0 bases and J 0 bases, leaving 6 bases between the germline ends. CDR1 is MNHEY, CDR2 SVGAGI, per germline. The CDR3 totals 14 residues. In the original processing: It was from reference gene primer amplification that nucleated cell counts were estimated. Assay used: immunoSEQ multiplex PCR; TCRdb lists only in-frame clones, some missing. That table supplies the V and J calls and clone size; D and trimming were determined from the DNA. The data contain around 200,000 clones, 85% of them seen just once; the ten biggest clones take up about 17%. Participant age was roughly 18 to 90 years, and participants resided in fewer than 30 US areas. Researchers sorted participants into cohorts using their self-reported clinical history.

The material sequenced was PBMCs or T cells enriched from blood (not recorded which). The receptor comes from a middle-aged man who had recovered from COVID-19. The V call is TRBV6-5, the J call TRBJ2-7; possible D gene TRBD1, 6 bases. CDR3: CASSYSDSSYEQYF. As DNA, the CDR3 is TGTGCCAGCAGTTACTCGGACAGCTCCTACGAGCAGTACTTC.